The table lists the clone carrying this TCR beta chain with a count of one. CDR1 is SGHTS, CDR2 YDEGEE, per germline. Trimming removed 7 bases from V and 1 base from J; junction bases left unmatched: 9. The CDR3 sequence is 16 residues long. The data derive from a study of OX40 agonist ivuxolimab in advanced cancers. The repertoire was sequenced with immunoSEQ multiplex PCR; TCRdb's copy has only in-frame clones and lacks some. Here the sample spans about 45,000 clones, around 84% being singletons. The V and J genes are TRBV5-8 and TRBJ2-2, with 8 bases matching TRBD1. Here the sequenced sample was CD4+ or CD8+ T cells sorted from blood, taken in a trial of the OX40 agonist ivuxolimab. This receptor was obtained from an adult with an advanced solid tumor such as melanoma, head and neck, liver or kidney cancer. CDR3 loop: CASGTSGTGNTGELFF. DNA for the CDR3: TGTGCCAGCGGAACATCCGGGACAGGGAACACCGGGGAGCTGTTTTTT.